Sequencing of this TCR beta chain was carried out in a study of T-cell reconstitution after alpha-beta-depleted transplantation in children. Trimming left V 6 bases short and J 1 base short, with 13 bases between. The germline V gene has CDR1 MNHNS and CDR2 SASEGT. The CDR3 contains 15 residues. In this sample, this clonotype turned up a few times. Unique molecular identifiers were incorporated when the TCRbeta library was constructed. TCRdb re-called the PCR reads through MiXCR, storing one row per CDR3 protein. This sample has fewer than 700,000 distinct CDR3 sequences; roughly 24% occur once, and the top ten carry over 12%.

The sequence came from a boy less than two years old who had a stem cell transplant for acute myeloid leukemia, so the T cells may come from the graft donor. The rearrangement links TRBV6-1 to TRBJ1-3; maybe TRBD1 (6 bases). The sequencing used PBMCs, mostly from graft donor cells, collected 360 days after TCRalphabeta/CD19-depleted stem cell transplant. CDR3 protein: CASRRDKASGNTIYF. CDR3 DNA: TGTGCCAGCAGACGGGACAAGGCGTCTGGAAACACCATATATTTT.